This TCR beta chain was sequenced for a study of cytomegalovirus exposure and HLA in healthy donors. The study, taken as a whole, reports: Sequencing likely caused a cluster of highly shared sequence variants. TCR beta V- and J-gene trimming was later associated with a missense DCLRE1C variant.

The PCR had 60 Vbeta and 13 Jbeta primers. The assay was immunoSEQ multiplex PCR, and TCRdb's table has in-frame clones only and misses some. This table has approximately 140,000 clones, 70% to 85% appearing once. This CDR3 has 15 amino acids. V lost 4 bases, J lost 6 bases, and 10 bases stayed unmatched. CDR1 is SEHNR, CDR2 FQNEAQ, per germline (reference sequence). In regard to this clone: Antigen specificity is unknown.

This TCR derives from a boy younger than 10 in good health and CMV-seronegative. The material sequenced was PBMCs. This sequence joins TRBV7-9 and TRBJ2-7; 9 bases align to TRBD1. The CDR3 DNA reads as TGTGCCAGCAGCTCCCGCGGACAGGGGACAGGCGAGCAGTACTTC. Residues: CASSSRGQGTGEQYF.